The TCR beta chain under discussion was sequenced for a study of PD-L1 blockade in urothelial cancer. Study background: Patients' prior chemotherapy regimens numbered 0 to 3. Overall study findings and caveats: Better progression-free and overall survival followed lower pretreatment blood clonality.

Time point denoted: peripheral blood 6 weeks after treatment start. Per-patient samples, pretreatment and on-treatment, numbered 1 to 8. Comment on this clone: Its antigen remains unknown.

The authors spiked synthetic TCR analog templates into each PCR. TCRdb keeps only in-frame clones here, not all; method: immunoSEQ multiplex PCR. This table has around 33,000 clones, about 88% appearing once. In germline, CDR1 is MNHNY, CDR2 SVGAGI (reference sequence). This CDR3 has 14 residues. Trimming took 6 bases from V and 5 from J; bases not matched to a gene: 5. This material consisted of PBMCs, taken around atezolizumab (anti-PD-L1) treatment. The clonotype comes from a man older than 75 with urothelial cancer. The chain joins TRBV6-6 to TRBJ2-1; 9 nucleotides match TRBD1. The CDR3 DNA is TGTGCCAGCAGACCCGGGACAGGGAACAATGAGCAGTTCTTC. Its protein product is CASRPGTGNNEQFF.